These 20 T cell receptor beta chains were sequenced from one sample in a study of a mutant IDH1 vaccine in newly diagnosed glioma. The table came from immunoSEQ multiplex PCR; TCRdb's copy has only in-frame clones and leaves some out. The repertoire holds roughly 60,000 clones, with about 88% as singletons. For these receptors, no antigen is known. As to time point: week 23, last vaccination. Doses of 300 ug of mutant IDH1 20-mer peptide were given with topical imiquimod. Sequences were derived from PBMCs, sampled from a glioma patient whose treatment included an IDH1 peptide vaccine. The receptors were sampled from a man aged 25-40 years with glioma.

In DNA form, the CDR3 reads TGTGCCAGCAGCGAAACGGTAGCCAAAAACATTCAGTACTTC. It translates to CASSETVAKNIQYF. The chain recombines TRBV7-2 with TRBJ2-4; no clear D. The CDR3 totals 14 residues. V was trimmed by 5 bases and J by 0 bases, leaving 8 bases between them. CDR1 and CDR2 (germline): SGHTA, FQGNSA.

This clone has more than one count but fewer than ten. The rearrangement links TRBV7-6 to TRBJ1-2, with TRBD1 as a possible D gene (6 bases). The length of the CDR3 is 12 residues. V lost 5 bases to trimming and J lost 8 bases, with 12 bases between them. The germline gives CDR1 SGHVS, CDR2 FNYEAQ. CDR3 coding DNA: TGTGCCAGCAGCCCGGGGGGCGGGGGCTACACCTTC. It translates to CASSPGGGGYTF.

V and J are TRBV21-1 and TRBJ2-5; TRBD2 reflects the table's D call only, with no check against the DNA. TRBV21-1 is a documented pseudogene. The CDR3 loop spans 18 amino acids. CDR3 in amino acids: CASSKLLAGGPRQETQYF. The CDR3 bases are TGTGCCAGCAGCAAGCTCCTAGCGGGGGGCCCTCGGCAAGAGACCCAGTACTTC.

V gene TRBV12-5 combines with J gene TRBJ2-5; no clear D. TRBJ2-7 explains the end of the DNA better; the J call may be wrong. Germline V lookup: CDR1 LGHNT, CDR2 FRNRAP. The CDR3 consists of 13 residues. CDR3 residues: CASGLGVVYEQYF. The CDR3 DNA follows: TGTGCTAGTGGTTTGGGGGTAGTATACGAGCAGTACTTC.

The rearrangement joins TRBV10-2 to TRBJ2-3; D may be TRBD1 or TRBD2 (5 bases each). V lost 5 bases, J lost 6 bases, and 21 bases lay in between. The germline CDR1 and CDR2 sequences are WSHSY and SAAADI. The CDR3 is made up of 16 amino acids. CDR3 sequence: CASSSRVGVLGDTQYF. CDR3 nucleotide sequence: TGCGCCAGCAGTTCCCGCGTGGGGGTCCTCGGGGATACGCAGTATTTT.

This chain joins TRBV2 and TRBJ2-1; D ambiguous. The germline CDR1 and CDR2 sequences are SNHLY and FYNNEI. The CDR3 loop spans 15 amino acids. Trimming pared 4 bases from V and 7 bases from J, leaving 17 bases between. The CDR3 loop is CASSGPSLARNEQFF. The CDR3, as DNA: TGTGCCAGCAGTGGACCTTCACTGGCTCGAAATGAGCAGTTCTTC.

The chain joins TRBV18 to TRBJ1-1, with 8 bases matching TRBD1. The trim removed 2 bases at V and 1 base at J, leaving 0 bases unmatched. The CDR3 runs 14 residues. From germline, CDR1 is KGHSH and CDR2 LQKENI. The CDR3, as DNA: TGTGCCAGCTCACCAGGGACAGGGAACACTGAAGCTTTCTTT. This encodes CASSPGTGNTEAFF.

V usage is TRBV5-1 and J usage is TRBJ2-7, with D unresolved. With 0 bases removed from V and 5 bases from J, the gap between germline ends came to 3 bases. Germline CDR1 is SGHRS and CDR2 is YFSETQ. There are 11 residues in the CDR3. The CDR3 DNA sequence: TGCGCCAGCAGCTTGGGCGACGAGCAGTACTTC. Its translation is CASSLGDEQYF.

This clone has just a few counts. The rearrangement links TRBV29-1 to TRBJ1-4, with TRBD1 matching 8 bases. Germline loops: CDR1 SQVTM, CDR2 ANQGSEA. This CDR3 has 11 residues. With V trimmed by 3 bases and J by 11 bases, 2 bases remained unmatched. The CDR3 nucleotides read TGCAGCGTTGATCAGGGGGCGAAACTGTTTTTT. This gives the protein CSVDQGAKLFF.

The chain uses TRBV6-5 and TRBJ1-2; 8 positions match TRBD1. The CDR3 covers 14 residues. V lost 8 bases and J lost 4; bases outside the gene matches: 9. The germline gives CDR1 MNHEY, CDR2 SVGAGI. CDR3 sequence: CASALQGDGYGYTF. DNA of the CDR3: TGTGCCAGCGCCCTACAGGGGGATGGCTATGGCTACACCTTC.

The chain links TRBV6-4 to TRBJ2-1; 10 nucleotides line up with TRBD2. V gave up 7 bases and J gave up 10 bases; unmatched junction bases: 10. Germline-derived CDR1 and CDR2 are MRHNA and SNTAGT. The CDR3 runs 14 residues. For the CDR3, the DNA is TGTGCCAGCACATCTAGCGGGAGCTCACCGGAGCAGTTCTTC. It is translated as CASTSSGSSPEQFF.

V gene TRBV6-5 combines with J gene TRBJ2-7; TRBD2 matches 7 bases. The junction had 7 bases not matched to a gene; V was cut back by 0 bases and J by 2 bases. The germline CDR1 and CDR2 sequences are MNHEY and SVGAGI. CDR3 length: 16 residues. The CDR3 loop reads CASSYSEWGGAYEQYF. CDR3 DNA sequence: TGTGCCAGCAGTTACTCGGAGTGGGGGGGGGCCTACGAGCAGTACTTC.

The gene calls are TRBV2 and TRBJ1-1; 7 bases map to TRBD1. Germline V gene lookup returns CDR1 SNHLY and CDR2 FYNNEI. V was clipped by 4 bases and J by 2 bases; unmatched bases: 4. This CDR3 has 14 residues. In nucleotides, the CDR3 is TGTGCCAGCAGTGCAGGGGACAGTAACACTGAAGCTTTCTTT. Encoded protein: CASSAGDSNTEAFF.

In its sample, this clone is medium-sized (0.01 to 0.1%). V and J are TRBV6-4 and TRBJ2-3, with TRBD2 as a possible D gene (7 bases). V lost 2 bases and J lost 2, with 8 bases in between. The germline V gene encodes CDR1 MRHNA and CDR2 SNTAGT. This CDR3 region has 14 residues. This CDR3 reads CASSDGGATDTQYF. DNA for the CDR3: TGTGCCAGCAGTGACGGGGGGGCCACAGATACGCAGTATTTT.

This clone has just one count. This sample also contains other DNA sequences that code for the same CDR3. The rearrangement joins TRBV5-1 to TRBJ1-5; 9 bases match TRBD1. The trim removed 4 bases at V and 5 bases at J, leaving 4 bases unmatched. CDR1 SGHRS and CDR2 YFSETQ come from the germline V gene. The CDR3 totals 14 residues. DNA of the CDR3: TGCGCCAGCAGCCCCGGACAGGGGTATCAGCCCCAGCATTTT. This sequence encodes CASSPGQGYQPQHF.

The CDR3 protein is CASSLVGGPPGELFF. The CDR3 coding sequence is TGTGCCAGCAGCTTAGTCGGGGGCCCGCCCGGGGAGCTGTTTTTT. V usage is TRBV7-6 and J usage is TRBJ2-2; D tentatively fits TRBD1 or TRBD2 (6 bases each). CDR1 is SGHVS and CDR2 is FNYEAQ in the germline V gene. With 1 base removed from V and 6 bases from J, the gap between germline ends came to 12 bases. There are 15 residues in the CDR3.

This clone was picked up a small number of times. The V call is TRBV5-6, the J call TRBJ1-1; D is uncertain. Looked up from germline, CDR1 is SGHDT and CDR2 is YYEEEE. V shed 5 bases and J shed 1 base, with 21 bases lying between them. The CDR3 length is 17 residues. This chain's CDR3 is CASRSSGWVAKNTEAFF. CDR3 bases: TGTGCCAGCAGGTCATCGGGATGGGTGGCCAAGAACACTGAAGCTTTCTTT. Together with reference TRBV5-6 and TRBJ1-1, the CDR3 gives the full variable domain: DAGVTQSPTHLIKTRGQQVTLRCSPKSGHDTVSWYQQALGQGPQFIFQYYEEEERQRGNFPDRFSGHQFPNYSSELNVNALLLGDSALYLCASRSSGWVAKNTEAFFGQGTRLTVV.

The CDR3 spells CASSQEPRRGGGNEQFF. In DNA form, the CDR3 reads TGTGCCAGCAGCCAAGAACCTCGGCGGGGGGGCGGGAATGAGCAGTTCTTC. The V and J genes are TRBV14 and TRBJ2-1, with TRBD2 matching 9 bases. Per germline, CDR1 SGHDN and CDR2 FVKESK. The CDR3 loop spans 17 amino acids. J was trimmed by 7 bases and V by 0 bases; bases with no gene match: 10.

The rearrangement uses TRBV19 and TRBJ1-1; D is uncertain. V was pared by 3 bases and J by 1 base, with 21 bases between. The CDR3 totals 18 residues. Germline values: CDR1 LNHDA, CDR2 SQIVND (reference sequence). The CDR3 is CASSISYGLGSGNTEAFF. CDR3 nucleotide sequence: TGTGCCAGTAGTATTAGTTACGGATTAGGAAGCGGGAACACTGAAGCTTTCTTT.

CDR3 coding DNA: TGTGCCAGCAAAGCTCACGGGACTAGCCGGGTGGGGGAGCTGTTTTTT. Protein sequence: CASKAHGTSRVGELFF. The chain joins TRBV7-2 to TRBJ2-2; 9 nucleotides agree with TRBD2. This CDR3 region has 16 residues. After removal of 7 bases from V and 8 bases from J, the junction contained 14 bases not matched to a gene. The germline gives CDR1 SGHTA, CDR2 FQGNSA.